Listed below are T cell receptor beta chains from one sample, sequenced in a study of blood T cell repertoires in COVID-19. TCRdb's table, derived via immunoSEQ multiplex PCR, lists solely in-frame clones and lacks some. This sample has under 200,000 clones; around 79% occur once, and the top ten carry around a fifth. Sequencing was carried out using PBMCs or T cells enriched from blood (not recorded which). These receptors all stem from a woman aged 65 to 85 in a cohort exposed to, infected with or recovered from COVID-19 (not recorded which). CDR3s include the opening cysteine and the closing phenylalanine or tryptophan. The order of the fields is clone size, J gene, CDR3 length, V gene, D gene, CDR3 protein, CDR3 DNA. D genes are given only for firm matches. Expanded clones get a size class; other rows say once, few or many, or leave the size out.

>.|TRBJ2-7|16|TRBV6-6|.
CASKRSLAGGSYEQYF
TGTGCCAGCAAAAGGAGTTTAGCAGGGGGGTCCTACGAGCAGTACTTC
>.|TRBJ2-7|17|TRBV19|TRBD2
CASSIAWGGRSSYEQYF
TGTGCCAGTAGTATCGCTTGGGGGGGAAGAAGCTCCTACGAGCAGTACTTC
>.|TRBJ1-5|15|TRBV28|.
CASTPLGREAQPQHF
TGTGCCAGCACCCCCCTTGGGAGGGAGGCTCAGCCCCAGCATTTT
>.|TRBJ2-2|17|TRBV3-1/TRBV3-2|TRBD2
CASSPQGTSGLAGELFF
TGTGCCAGCAGCCCCCAAGGAACTAGCGGGTTGGCCGGGGAGCTGTTTTTT
>.|TRBJ2-2|18|TRBV5-4|TRBD2
CASSLGLAGGPNTGELFF
TGTGCCAGCAGCTTGGGACTAGCGGGAGGGCCAAACACCGGGGAGCTGTTTTTT
>.|TRBJ2-5|14|TRBV19|.
CASSHRTLQETQYF
TGTGCCAGTAGTCACAGGACCCTCCAAGAGACCCAGTACTTC
>.|TRBJ2-7|12|TRBV28|.
CASSDDSYEQYF
TGTGCCAGCAGTGATGACAGTTACGAGCAGTACTTC
>.|TRBJ2-1|15|TRBV19|TRBD1
CASSKRDRGYNEQFF
TGTGCCAGTAGTAAGAGGGACAGGGGATACAATGAGCAGTTCTTC
>many|TRBJ2-5|13|TRBV7-3|TRBD2
CASSFREGETQYF
TGTGCCAGCAGCTTCAGGGAGGGGGAGACCCAGTACTTC
>.|TRBJ2-5|14|TRBV3-1/TRBV3-2|.
CASSYGLSQETQYF
TGTGCCAGCAGCTACGGACTTAGCCAAGAGACCCAGTACTTC
>.|TRBJ2-3|14|TRBV7-9|.
CASSFPAGVDTQYF
TGTGCCAGCAGCTTCCCAGCAGGCGTGGATACGCAGTATTTT
>.|TRBJ1-1|13|TRBV6-5|.
CATRDTMNTEAFF
TGTGCCACCAGAGACACCATGAACACTGAAGCTTTCTTT
>few|TRBJ1-6|18|TRBV6-1|TRBD1
CASSESWAGGSNSSPLHF
TGTGCCAGCAGTGAATCGTGGGCAGGGGGGTCGAACAGTTCACCCCTCCACTTT
>.|TRBJ2-2|15|TRBV28|TRBD2
CASSNQRGRTGELFF
TGTGCCAGCAGTAACCAGCGGGGCCGCACCGGGGAGCTGTTTTTT
>.|TRBJ1-5|14|TRBV5-1|TRBD1
CASRTGTGNQPQHF
TGCGCCAGCAGGACCGGGACAGGGAATCAGCCCCAGCATTTT
>.|TRBJ2-1|15|TRBV4-1|TRBD1
CASSQGTGFDNEQFF
TGCGCCAGCAGCCAAGGGACAGGGTTCGACAATGAGCAGTTCTTC
>.|TRBJ1-2|12|TRBV10-3|TRBD1
CAIGQGSVGYTF
TGTGCCATCGGACAGGGTTCAGTCGGCTACACCTTC
>.|TRBJ2-3|13|TRBV30|.
CAAYRAYTDTQYF
TGTGCCGCCTACAGGGCCTATACAGATACGCAGTATTTT